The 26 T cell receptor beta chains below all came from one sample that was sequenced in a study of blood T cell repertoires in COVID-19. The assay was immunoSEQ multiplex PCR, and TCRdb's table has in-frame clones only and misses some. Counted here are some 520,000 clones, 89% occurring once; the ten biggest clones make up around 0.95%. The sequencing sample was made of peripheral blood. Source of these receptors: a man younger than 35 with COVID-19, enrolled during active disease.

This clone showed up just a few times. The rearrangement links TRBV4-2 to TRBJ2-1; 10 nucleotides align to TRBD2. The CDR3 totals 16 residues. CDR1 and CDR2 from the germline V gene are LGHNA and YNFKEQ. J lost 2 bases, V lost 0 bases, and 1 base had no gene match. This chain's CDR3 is CASSQDGTSAYNEQFF. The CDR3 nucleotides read TGTGCCAGCAGCCAAGATGGGACTAGCGCCTACAATGAGCAGTTCTTC.

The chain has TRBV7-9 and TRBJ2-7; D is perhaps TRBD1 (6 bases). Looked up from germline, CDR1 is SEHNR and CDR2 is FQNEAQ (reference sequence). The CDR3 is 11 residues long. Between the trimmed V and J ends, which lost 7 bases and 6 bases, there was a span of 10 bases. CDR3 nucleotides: TGTGCCAGCACCCCGGACAGCGAGCAGTACTTC. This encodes CASTPDSEQYF.

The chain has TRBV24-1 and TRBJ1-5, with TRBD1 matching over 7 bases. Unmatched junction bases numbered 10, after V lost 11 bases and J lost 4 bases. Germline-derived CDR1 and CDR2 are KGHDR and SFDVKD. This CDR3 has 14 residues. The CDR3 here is CAIRGGTVNQPQHF. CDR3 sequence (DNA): TGTGCCATAAGAGGTGGGACAGTTAATCAGCCCCAGCATTTT.

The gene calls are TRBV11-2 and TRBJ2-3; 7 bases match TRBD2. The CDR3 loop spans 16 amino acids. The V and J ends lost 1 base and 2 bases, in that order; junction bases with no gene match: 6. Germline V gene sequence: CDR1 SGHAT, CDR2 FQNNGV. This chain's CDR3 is CASSLVGRGDTDTQYF. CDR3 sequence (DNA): TGTGCCAGCAGCTTAGTTGGTCGGGGGGACACAGATACGCAGTATTTT.

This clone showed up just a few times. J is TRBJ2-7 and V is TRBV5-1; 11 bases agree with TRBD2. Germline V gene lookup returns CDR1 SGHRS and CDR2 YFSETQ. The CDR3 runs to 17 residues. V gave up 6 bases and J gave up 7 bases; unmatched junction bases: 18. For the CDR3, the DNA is TGCGCCAGCACGCGTAGTTGGTCCGGGACTAGCGGTCGGGAGCAGTACTTC. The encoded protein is CASTRSWSGTSGREQYF.

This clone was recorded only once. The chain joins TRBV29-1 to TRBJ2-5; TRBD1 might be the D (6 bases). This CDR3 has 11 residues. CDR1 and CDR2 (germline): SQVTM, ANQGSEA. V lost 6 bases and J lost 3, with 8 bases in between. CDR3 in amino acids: CSVGTKETQYF. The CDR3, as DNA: TGCAGCGTCGGGACAAAAGAGACCCAGTACTTC.

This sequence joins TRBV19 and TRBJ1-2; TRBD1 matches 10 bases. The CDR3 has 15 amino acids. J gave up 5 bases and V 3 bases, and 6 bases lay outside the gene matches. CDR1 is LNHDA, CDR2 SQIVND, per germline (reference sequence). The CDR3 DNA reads TGTGCCAGTAGTATTGGGGACAGGGGACGGTATGGCTACACCTTC. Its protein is CASSIGDRGRYGYTF.

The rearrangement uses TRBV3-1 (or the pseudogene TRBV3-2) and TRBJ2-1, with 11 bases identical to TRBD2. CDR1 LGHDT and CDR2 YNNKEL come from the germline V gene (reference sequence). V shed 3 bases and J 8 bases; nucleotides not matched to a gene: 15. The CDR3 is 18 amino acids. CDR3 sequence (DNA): TGTGCCAGCAGCCACACTCACGAACGTAGCGGGAGGGCCGATGAGCAGTTCTTC. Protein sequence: CASSHTHERSGRADEQFF.

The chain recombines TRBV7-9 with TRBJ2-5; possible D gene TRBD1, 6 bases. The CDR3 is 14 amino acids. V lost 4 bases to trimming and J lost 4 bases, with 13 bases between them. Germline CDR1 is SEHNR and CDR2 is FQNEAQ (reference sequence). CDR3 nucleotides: TGTGCCAGCAGCTCCAAGTCAGGGGTAGAGACCCAGTACTTC. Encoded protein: CASSSKSGVETQYF.

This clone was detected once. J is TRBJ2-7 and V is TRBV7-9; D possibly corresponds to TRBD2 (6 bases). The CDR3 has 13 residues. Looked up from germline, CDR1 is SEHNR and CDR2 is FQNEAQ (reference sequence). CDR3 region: CVTGGVGRVEQYF. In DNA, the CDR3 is TGTGTCACCGGGGGAGTGGGCCGGGTCGAGCAGTACTTC.

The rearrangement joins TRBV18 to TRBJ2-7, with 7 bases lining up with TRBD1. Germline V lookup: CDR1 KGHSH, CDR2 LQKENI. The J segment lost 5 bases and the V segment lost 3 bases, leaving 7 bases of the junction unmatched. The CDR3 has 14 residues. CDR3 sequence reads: CASSPMTGPNEQYF. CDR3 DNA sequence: TGTGCCAGCTCACCCATGACAGGGCCAAACGAGCAGTACTTC.

This CDR3 reads CASSEVRGAIYSNQPQHF. CDR3 bases: TGTGCCAGCAGTGAAGTCAGGGGGGCGATTTATAGCAATCAGCCCCAGCATTTT. This chain links TRBV6-1 with TRBJ1-5; TRBD1 matches 7 bases. The V gene end was trimmed by 1 base and the J gene end by 0 bases; junction bases not matched to a gene: 9. CDR1 is MNHNS, CDR2 SASEGT, per germline. This CDR3 comprises 18 residues.

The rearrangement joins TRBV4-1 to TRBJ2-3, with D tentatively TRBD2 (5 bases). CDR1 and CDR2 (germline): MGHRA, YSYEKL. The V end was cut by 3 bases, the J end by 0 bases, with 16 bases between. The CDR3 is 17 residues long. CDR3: CASSQGKLGISTDTQYF. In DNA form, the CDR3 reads TGCGCCAGCAGCCAGGGGAAACTAGGTATAAGCACAGATACGCAGTATTTT.

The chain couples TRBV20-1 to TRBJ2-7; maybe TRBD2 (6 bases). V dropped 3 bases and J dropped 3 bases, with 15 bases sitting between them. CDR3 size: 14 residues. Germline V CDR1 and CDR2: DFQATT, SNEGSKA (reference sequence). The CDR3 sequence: CSASVGSRNYEQYF. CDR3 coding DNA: TGCAGTGCTAGTGTCGGGAGTAGGAACTACGAGCAGTACTTC.

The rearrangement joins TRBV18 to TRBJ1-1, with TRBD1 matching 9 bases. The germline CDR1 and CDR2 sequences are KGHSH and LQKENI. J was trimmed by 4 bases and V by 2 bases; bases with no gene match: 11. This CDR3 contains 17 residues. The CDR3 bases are TGTGCCAGCTCACCAGTCGGGACAGGGTTATGGGGCACTGAAGCTTTCTTT. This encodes CASSPVGTGLWGTEAFF.

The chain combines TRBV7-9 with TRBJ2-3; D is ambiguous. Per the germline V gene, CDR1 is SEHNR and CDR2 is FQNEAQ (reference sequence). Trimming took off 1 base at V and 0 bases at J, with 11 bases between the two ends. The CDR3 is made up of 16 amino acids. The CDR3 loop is CASSLVAAASTDTQYF. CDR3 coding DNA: TGTGCCAGCAGCTTAGTGGCGGCCGCTAGCACAGATACGCAGTATTTT.

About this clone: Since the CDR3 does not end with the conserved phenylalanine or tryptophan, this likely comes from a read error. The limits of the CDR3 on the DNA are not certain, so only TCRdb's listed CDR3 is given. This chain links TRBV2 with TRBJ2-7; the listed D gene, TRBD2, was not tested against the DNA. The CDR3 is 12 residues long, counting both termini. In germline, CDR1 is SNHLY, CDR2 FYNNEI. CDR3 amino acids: CASSQIPGTSRT.

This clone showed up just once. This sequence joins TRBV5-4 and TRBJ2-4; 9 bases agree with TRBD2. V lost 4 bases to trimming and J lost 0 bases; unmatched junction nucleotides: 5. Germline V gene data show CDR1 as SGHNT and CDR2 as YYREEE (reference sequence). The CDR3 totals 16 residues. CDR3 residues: CASSGETSGAKNIQYF. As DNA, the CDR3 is TGTGCCAGCAGCGGGGAGACTAGCGGAGCCAAAAACATTCAGTACTTC.

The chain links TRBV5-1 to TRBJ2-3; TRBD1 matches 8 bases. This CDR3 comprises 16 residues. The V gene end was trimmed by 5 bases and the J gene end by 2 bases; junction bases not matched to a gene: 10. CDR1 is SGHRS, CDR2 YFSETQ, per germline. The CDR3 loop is CASSSRGPGFTDTQYF. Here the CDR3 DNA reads TGCGCCAGCAGTTCCAGGGGGCCCGGTTTCACAGATACGCAGTATTTT.

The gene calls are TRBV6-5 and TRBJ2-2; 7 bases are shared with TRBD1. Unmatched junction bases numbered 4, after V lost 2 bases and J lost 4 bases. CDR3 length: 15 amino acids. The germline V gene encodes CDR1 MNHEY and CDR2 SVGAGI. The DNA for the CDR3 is TGTGCCAGCAGTTACCATACAGGGGCCACCGGGGAGCTGTTTTTT. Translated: CASSYHTGATGELFF.

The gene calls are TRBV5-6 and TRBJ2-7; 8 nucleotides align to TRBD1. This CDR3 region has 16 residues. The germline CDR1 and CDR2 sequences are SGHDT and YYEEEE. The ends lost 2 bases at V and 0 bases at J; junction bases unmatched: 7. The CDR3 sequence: CASSLPGQEISYEQYF. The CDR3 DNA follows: TGTGCCAGCAGCTTACCGGGACAGGAGATCTCCTACGAGCAGTACTTC.

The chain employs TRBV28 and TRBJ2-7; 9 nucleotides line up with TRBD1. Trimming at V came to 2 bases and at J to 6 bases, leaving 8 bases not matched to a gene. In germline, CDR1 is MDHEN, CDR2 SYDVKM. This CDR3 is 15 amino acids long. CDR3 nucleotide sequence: TGTGCCAGCAGTTTAGGCGGGACAGGGTTCGGCGAGCAGTACTTC. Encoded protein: CASSLGGTGFGEQYF.

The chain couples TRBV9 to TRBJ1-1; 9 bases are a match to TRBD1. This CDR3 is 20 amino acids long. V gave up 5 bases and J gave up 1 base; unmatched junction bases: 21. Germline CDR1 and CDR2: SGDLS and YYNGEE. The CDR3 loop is CASSLRPGTGLGDGNTEAFF. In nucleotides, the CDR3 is TGTGCCAGCAGTCTCCGCCCCGGGACAGGGCTTGGCGATGGGAACACTGAAGCTTTCTTT. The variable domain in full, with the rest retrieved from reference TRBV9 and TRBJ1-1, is DSGVTQTPKHLITATGQRVTLRCSPRSGDLSVYWYQQSLDQGLQFLIQYYNGEERAKGNILERFSAQQFPDLHSELNLSSLELGDSALYFCASSLRPGTGLGDGNTEAFFGQGTRLTVV.

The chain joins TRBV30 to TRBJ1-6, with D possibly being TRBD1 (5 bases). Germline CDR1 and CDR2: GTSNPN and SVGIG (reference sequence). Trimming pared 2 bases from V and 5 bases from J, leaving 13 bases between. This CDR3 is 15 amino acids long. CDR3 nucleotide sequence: TGTGCCTGGAGTCCCCTCGACAGAGATAATTCACCCCTCCACTTT. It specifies CAWSPLDRDNSPLHF.

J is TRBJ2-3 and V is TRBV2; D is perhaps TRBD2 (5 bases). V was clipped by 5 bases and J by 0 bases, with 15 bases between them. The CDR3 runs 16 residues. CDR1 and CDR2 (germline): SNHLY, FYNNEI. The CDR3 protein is CASSLMDWTSTDTQYF. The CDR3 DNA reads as TGTGCCAGCAGTCTGATGGACTGGACTAGCACAGATACGCAGTATTTT.

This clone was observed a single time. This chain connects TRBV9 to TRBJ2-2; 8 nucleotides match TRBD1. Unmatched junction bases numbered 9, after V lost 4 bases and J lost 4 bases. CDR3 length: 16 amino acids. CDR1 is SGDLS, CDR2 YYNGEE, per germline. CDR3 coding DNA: TGTGCCAGCAGCTTACAGGACAGGGCGGGCACCGGGGAGCTGTTTTTT. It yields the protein CASSLQDRAGTGELFF.